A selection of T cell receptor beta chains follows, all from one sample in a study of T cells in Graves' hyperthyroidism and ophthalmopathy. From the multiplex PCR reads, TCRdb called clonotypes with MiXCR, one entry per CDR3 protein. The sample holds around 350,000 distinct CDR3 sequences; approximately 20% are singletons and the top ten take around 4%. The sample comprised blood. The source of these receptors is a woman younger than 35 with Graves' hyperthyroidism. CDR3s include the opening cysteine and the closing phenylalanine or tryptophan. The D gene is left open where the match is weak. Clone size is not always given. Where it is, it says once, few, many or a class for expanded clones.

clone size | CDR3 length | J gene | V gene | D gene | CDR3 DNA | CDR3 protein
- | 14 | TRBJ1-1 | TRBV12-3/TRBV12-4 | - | TGTGCCAGCACCCAGGGATTGAGGAGCACTGAAGCTTTCTTT | CASTQGLRSTEAFF
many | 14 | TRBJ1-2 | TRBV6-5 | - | TGTGCCAGCAGTTACTCCAGGGCTTTCGATGGCTACACCTTC | CASSYSRAFDGYTF
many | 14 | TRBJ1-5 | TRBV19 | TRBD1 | TGTGCCAGTAGGGACAGGGGGCTGAATCAGCCCCAGCATTTT | CASRDRGLNQPQHF
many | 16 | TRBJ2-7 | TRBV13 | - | TGTGCCAGCAGCTTAGGGGACGGATGGGTTAAGTACGAGCAGTACTTC | CASSLGDGWVKYEQYF
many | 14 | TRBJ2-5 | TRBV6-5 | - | TGTGCCAGCAGTTACTCGACTCCCTCTGAGACCCAGTACTTC | CASSYSTPSETQYF
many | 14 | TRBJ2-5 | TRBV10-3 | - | TGTGCCATCATGGGCTCCTCCGAGGGGGAGACCCAGTACTTC | CAIMGSSEGETQYF
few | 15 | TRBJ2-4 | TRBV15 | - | TGTGCCACCAGCCACGGCGTCAAGGCCAAAAACATTAAGTACTTC | CATSHGVKAKNIKYF
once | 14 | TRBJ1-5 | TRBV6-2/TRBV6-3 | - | TGTGCCTGCAGACGGCCAACCGACAATCAGCCCCAGCATTTT | CACRRPTDNQPQHF
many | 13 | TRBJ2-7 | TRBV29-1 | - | TGCAGCGTTACATTACAGAATTCCTACGAGCAGTACTTC | CSVTLQNSYEQYF
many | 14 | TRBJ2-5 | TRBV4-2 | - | TGTACCAGCAGCCAAGTCCTCGCGGGAGAGACCCAGTACTTC | CTSSQVLAGETQYF
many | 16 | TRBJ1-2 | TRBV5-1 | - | TGCGCCAGCAGCTTGGGAGGGACAAAAATTAACTATGGCTACACCTTC | CASSLGGTKINYGYTF
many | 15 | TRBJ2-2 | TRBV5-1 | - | TGCGCCAGCAGCTTGGCCATTGGGGGCACCGGGGAGCTGTTTTTT | CASSLAIGGTGELFF